The 8 T cell receptor beta chains below come from one sample, sequenced in a study of graft-versus-host responses after intestinal transplantation. The protocol was immunoSEQ multiplex PCR, while the TCRdb copy is restricted to in-frame clones and leaves out a portion. Among around 96,000 clones listed, about 94% were seen once. These TCRs are of unknown antigen specificity. The sample in question was unstimulated CD4+ T cells sorted from spleen or lymph node cells, obtained before intestinal transplant. The receptors were sampled from a human donor who received an intestinal transplant.

This clone was picked up one time. The V call is TRBV20-1, the J call TRBJ1-2; D remains unclear. Per germline, CDR1 DFQATT and CDR2 SNEGSKA (reference sequence). Trimming took off 6 bases at V and 8 bases at J, with 7 bases between the two ends. The CDR3 totals 9 residues. The CDR3 DNA reads as TGCAGTGCGGGCAAAGGCTACACCTTC. It translates to CSAGKGYTF.

This chain uses TRBV5-4 with TRBJ1-4, with D possibly matching TRBD1 (5 bases). Trimming removed 0 bases from V and 7 bases from J, with 13 bases in between. Germline V gene data show CDR1 as SGHNT and CDR2 as YYREEE (reference sequence). The CDR3 extends over 15 amino acids. CDR3 DNA sequence: TGTGCCAGCAGCTTGGGCGGGGGGAGACGTGAAAAACTGTTTTTT. It translates to CASSLGGGRREKLFF.

This chain connects TRBV4-2 to TRBJ2-1, with 10 bases identical to TRBD2. The germline V gene has CDR1 LGHNA and CDR2 YNFKEQ. V was pared by 1 base and J by 10 bases, with 7 bases of the junction left unmatched. This CDR3 region has 15 residues. CDR3 coding DNA: TGTGCCAGCAGCCAAGGAGCGGGAGGGCCTGACGAGCAGTTCTTC. The encoded protein is CASSQGAGGPDEQFF.

Of note for this clone: This specimen includes other DNA sequences encoding the same CDR3. V and J are TRBV7-9 and TRBJ2-7, with 7 bases that match TRBD2. This CDR3 is 14 amino acids long. J lost 4 bases, V lost 1 base, and 4 bases had no gene match. Per the germline V gene, CDR1 is SEHNR and CDR2 is FQNEAQ (reference sequence). In nucleotides, the CDR3 is TGTGCCAGCAGCTTAGTGGGGGGGTCTTACGAGCAGTACTTC. As protein: CASSLVGGSYEQYF.

V is TRBV5-4 and J is TRBJ2-7; 9 nucleotides line up with TRBD1. CDR3 length: 14 residues. Losses at the gene ends were 4 bases for V and 6 bases for J; bases not matched to a gene: 8. Looked up from germline, CDR1 is SGHNT and CDR2 is YYREEE (reference sequence). The DNA of the CDR3 is TGTGCCAGCAGCCGGGGACAGGGTCGAAGCGAGCAGTACTTC. This codes for CASSRGQGRSEQYF.

This chain links TRBV6-5 with TRBJ1-4, with a weak D call TRBD1 (6 bases). There are 15 residues in the CDR3. The V end was cut by 6 bases, the J end by 3 bases, with 14 bases between. Looked up from germline, CDR1 is MNHEY and CDR2 is SVGAGI. The CDR3 DNA reads as TGTGCCAGCAGCAAACGACAGGCGCCTAATGAAAAACTGTTTTTT. Translation: CASSKRQAPNEKLFF.

The chain has TRBV2 and TRBJ2-7; TRBD1 is a possible D gene (5 bases). The germline CDR1 and CDR2 sequences are SNHLY and FYNNEI. This CDR3 spans 15 amino acids. The germline V and J ends were trimmed by 0 bases and 6 bases, with 15 bases remaining between them. CDR3 nucleotides: TGTGCCAGCAGTGAAGCACGTACGACAGTTGGCGAGCAGTACTTC. Its protein product is CASSEARTTVGEQYF.

This clone was seen just once. CDR3 in amino acids: CASSPREGGGNIQYF. CDR3 DNA sequence: TGCGCCAGCAGCCCTAGGGAGGGGGGCGGAAACATTCAGTACTTC. J is TRBJ2-4 and V is TRBV5-1, with D possibly TRBD2 on 7 matching bases. The V end lost 4 bases, the J end lost 6 bases, and 17 bases lay between the germline ends. CDR1 is SGHRS, CDR2 YFSETQ, per germline. CDR3 length: 15 amino acids.